This TCR beta chain originates from a study of T cell responses to AZD1222 COVID-19 vaccine. Regarding the study as a whole: Spike-specific TCR depth and breadth grew after two AZD1222 doses. Dominant CD4 TCR responses targeted spike regions 160-218 and 743-854. Clonal diversity may have been underestimated in mostly white British donors.

CDR1 is SNHLY, CDR2 FYNNEI, per germline. The CDR3 extends over 10 amino acids. TCRdb keeps only in-frame clones here, not all; method: immunoSEQ multiplex PCR. This table holds 15,000 to 20,000 clones, approximately 89% found once. Second-dose groups at about 4 or about 12 weeks were pooled. As for this clone: As yet, its antigen is unknown.

This sequence joins TRBV2 and TRBJ2-7; TRBD1 is a possible D gene (5 bases). Here the sequenced sample was peripheral blood, taken 28 days after the second AZD1222 dose. The receptor's source is an adult who received the AZD1222 COVID-19 vaccine. The chain's CDR3 is CASSGREVVV. As DNA, the CDR3 is TGTGCCAGCAGCGGCAGGGAAGTAGTGGTC.